This note documents a single TCR beta chain sequence. Its cognate antigen is unknown. Germline V gene data show CDR1 as SGHTA and CDR2 as FQGNSA. J was trimmed by 6 bases and V by 5 bases; bases with no gene match: 14. This CDR3 has 16 amino acids. The assay ran at deep level. For every subset, genomic DNA was evenly distributed across several immunoSEQ plates. Method: immunoSEQ multiplex PCR; TCRdb's copy keeps in-frame clones and lacks some. The table records under 600,000 clones, roughly 72% of them present only once. These data originate in a study of shared clonotypes between healthy human individuals. On the study more broadly: The study drew on a couple of women and a few men aged 18 to 49 as donors. Whole-study findings and limits: Sampling used blood alone; tissue repertoires probably differ.

This TCR derives from a woman aged 35 to 49 in good health. Some clones in this sample may be carry-over from other donors' samples. The sequencing sample was made of PBMCs. This rearrangement joins TRBV7-2 to TRBJ2-7; the match to TRBD2 covers 9 bases. CDR3 amino acids: CASSPIPSGTWFEQYF. CDR3 DNA: TGTGCCAGCAGCCCCATCCCTAGCGGGACTTGGTTCGAGCAGTACTTC.